This TCR beta chain was captured in a study of regulatory T cells in long-lasting Graves disease. Study-wide results and caveats: Analysis covered peripheral blood alone, not thyroid tissue. Sharing of public clonotypes was greater in persistent patients (under 3,000) than in new patients (fewer than 1,000).

Comment on this clonotype: Its antigen is not identified.

Time point given: newly diagnosed GD, antithyroid drugs for less than 3 months. RNA extracted from PBMCs served as the sequencing template. As a group, patients came from one endocrinology department in Xi'an, China. Arm-PCR of CDR3 regions with iRepertoire HTBI primers generated TCR beta libraries. TCRdb re-derived calls from the multiplex PCR reads in MiXCR, one entry per CDR3 protein. The table lists a few hundred thousand distinct CDR3 sequences, approximately 15% of them singletons. The germline V gene has CDR1 SEHNR and CDR2 FQNEAQ (reference sequence). This CDR3 has 16 residues. Between the trimmed V and J ends, which lost 2 bases and 0 bases, there was a span of 11 bases. The data also belong to a second study, concerning T cells in Graves' hyperthyroidism and ophthalmopathy.

The chain uses TRBV7-9 and TRBJ2-4, with unresolved D. This material consisted of peripheral blood mononuclear cells (PBMCs), taken at new diagnosis, from a patient treated with antithyroid drugs. This sequence was found in a man aged 25 to 40 with Graves disease. CDR3: CASSLPGNLAKNIQYF. The CDR3, as DNA: TGTGCCAGCAGCTTACCGGGTAACTTAGCCAAAAACATTCAGTACTTC.